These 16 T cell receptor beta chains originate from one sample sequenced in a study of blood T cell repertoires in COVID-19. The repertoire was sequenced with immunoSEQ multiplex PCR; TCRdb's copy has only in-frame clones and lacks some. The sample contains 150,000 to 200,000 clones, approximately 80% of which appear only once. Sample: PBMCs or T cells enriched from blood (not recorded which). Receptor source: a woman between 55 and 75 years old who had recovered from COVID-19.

CDR3 sequence reads: CASSPGTRESYNEQFF. For the CDR3, the DNA is TGTGCCAGCAGCCCAGGGACTAGGGAATCCTACAATGAGCAGTTCTTC. The chain uses TRBV7-2 and TRBJ2-1; TRBD2 aligns across 8 bases. Germline V gene sequence: CDR1 SGHTA, CDR2 FQGNSA. The junction had 7 bases not matched to a gene; V was cut back by 5 bases and J by 1 base. This CDR3 comprises 16 residues.

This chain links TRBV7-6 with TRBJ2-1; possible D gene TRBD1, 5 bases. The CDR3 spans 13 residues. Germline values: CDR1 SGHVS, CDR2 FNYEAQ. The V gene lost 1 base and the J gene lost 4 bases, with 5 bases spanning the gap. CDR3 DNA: TGTGCCAGCAGCTTAGGGACATACAATGAGCAGTTCTTC. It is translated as CASSLGTYNEQFF.

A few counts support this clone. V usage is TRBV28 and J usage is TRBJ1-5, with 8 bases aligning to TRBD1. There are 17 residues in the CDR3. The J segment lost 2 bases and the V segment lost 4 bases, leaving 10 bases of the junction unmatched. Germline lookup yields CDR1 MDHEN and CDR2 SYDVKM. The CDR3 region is CASSSTGVGIRNQPQHF. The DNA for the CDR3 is TGTGCCAGCAGTTCGACAGGGGTGGGAATCCGCAATCAGCCCCAGCATTTT. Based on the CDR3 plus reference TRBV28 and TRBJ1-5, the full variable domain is DVKVTQSSRYLVKRTGEKVFLECVQDMDHENMFWYRQDPGLGLRLIYFSYDVKMKEKGDIPEGYSVSREKKERFSLILESASTNQTSMYLCASSSTGVGIRNQPQHFGDGTRLSIL.

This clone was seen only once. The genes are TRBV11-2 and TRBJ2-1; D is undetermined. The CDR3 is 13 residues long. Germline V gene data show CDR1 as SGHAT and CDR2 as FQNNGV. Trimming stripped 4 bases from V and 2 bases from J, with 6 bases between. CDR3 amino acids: CASSYQAYNEQFF. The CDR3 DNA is TGTGCCAGCAGCTACCAGGCCTACAATGAGCAGTTCTTC.

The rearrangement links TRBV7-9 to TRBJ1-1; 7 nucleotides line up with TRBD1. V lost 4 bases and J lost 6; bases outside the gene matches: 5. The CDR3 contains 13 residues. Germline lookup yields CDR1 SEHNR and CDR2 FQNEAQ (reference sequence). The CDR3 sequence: CASSSGQIPEAFF. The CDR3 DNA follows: TGTGCCAGCAGCTCGGGACAGATCCCTGAAGCTTTCTTT.

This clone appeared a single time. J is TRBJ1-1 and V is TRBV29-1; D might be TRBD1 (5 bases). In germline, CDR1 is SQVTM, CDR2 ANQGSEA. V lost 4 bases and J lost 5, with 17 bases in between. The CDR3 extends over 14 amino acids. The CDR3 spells CSVVGGGGETEAFF. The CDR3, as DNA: TGCAGCGTTGTGGGCGGGGGGGGAGAAACTGAAGCTTTCTTT. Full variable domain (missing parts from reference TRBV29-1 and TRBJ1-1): SAVISQKPSRDICQRGTSLTIQCQVDSQVTMMFWYRQQPGQSLTLIATANQGSEATYESGFVIDKFPISRPNLTFSTLTVSNMSPEDSSIYLCSVVGGGGETEAFFGQGTRLTVV.

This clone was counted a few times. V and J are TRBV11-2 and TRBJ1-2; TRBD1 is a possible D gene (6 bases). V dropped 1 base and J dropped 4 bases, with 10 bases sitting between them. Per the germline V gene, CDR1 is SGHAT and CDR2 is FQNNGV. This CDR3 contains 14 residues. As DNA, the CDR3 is TGTGCCAGCAGCTTAGCAGGGGTGGGCTATGGCTACACCTTC. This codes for CASSLAGVGYGYTF.

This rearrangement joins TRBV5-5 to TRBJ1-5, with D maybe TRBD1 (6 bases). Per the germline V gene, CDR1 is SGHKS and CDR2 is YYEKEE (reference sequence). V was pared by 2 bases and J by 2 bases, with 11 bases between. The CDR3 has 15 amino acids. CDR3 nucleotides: TGTGCCAGCAGCTTCCAGCCAGGGGGCAATCAGCCCCAGCATTTT. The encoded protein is CASSFQPGGNQPQHF.

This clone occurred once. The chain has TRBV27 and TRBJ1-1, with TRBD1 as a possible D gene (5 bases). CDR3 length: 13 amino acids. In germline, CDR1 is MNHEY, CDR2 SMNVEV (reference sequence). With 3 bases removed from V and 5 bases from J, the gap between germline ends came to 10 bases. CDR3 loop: CASSFRGETEAFF. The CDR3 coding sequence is TGTGCCAGCAGTTTCCGGGGGGAGACTGAAGCTTTCTTT.

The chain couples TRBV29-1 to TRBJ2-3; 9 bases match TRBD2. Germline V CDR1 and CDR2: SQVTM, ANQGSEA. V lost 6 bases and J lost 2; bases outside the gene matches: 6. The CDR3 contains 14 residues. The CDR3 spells CSVAAGGLTDTQYF. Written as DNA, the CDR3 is TGCAGCGTCGCAGCGGGGGGCCTCACAGATACGCAGTATTTT.

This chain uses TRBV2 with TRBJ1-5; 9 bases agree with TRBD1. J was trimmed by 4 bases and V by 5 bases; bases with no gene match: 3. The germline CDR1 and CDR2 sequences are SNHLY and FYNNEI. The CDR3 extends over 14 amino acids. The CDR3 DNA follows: TGTGCCAGCAGTTCTGACAGGGGGAATCAGCCCCAGCATTTT. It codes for CASSSDRGNQPQHF. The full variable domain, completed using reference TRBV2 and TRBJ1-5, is EPEVTQTPSHQVTQMGQEVILRCVPISNHLYFYWYRQILGQKVEFLVSFYNNEISEKSEIFDDQFSVERPDGSNFTLKIRSTKLEDSAMYFCASSSDRGNQPQHFGDGTRLSIL.

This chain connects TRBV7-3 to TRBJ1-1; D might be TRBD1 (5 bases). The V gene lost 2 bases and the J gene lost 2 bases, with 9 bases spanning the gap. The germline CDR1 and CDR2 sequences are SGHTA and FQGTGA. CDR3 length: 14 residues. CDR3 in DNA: TGTGCCAGCAGCTTACAGGGCCCCAACACTGAAGCTTTCTTT. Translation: CASSLQGPNTEAFF.

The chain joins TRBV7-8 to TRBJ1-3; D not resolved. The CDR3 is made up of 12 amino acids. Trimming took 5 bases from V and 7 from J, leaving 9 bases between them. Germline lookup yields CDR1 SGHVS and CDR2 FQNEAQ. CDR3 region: CASSMETNTIYF. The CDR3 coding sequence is TGTGCCAGCAGCATGGAGACCAACACCATATATTTT.

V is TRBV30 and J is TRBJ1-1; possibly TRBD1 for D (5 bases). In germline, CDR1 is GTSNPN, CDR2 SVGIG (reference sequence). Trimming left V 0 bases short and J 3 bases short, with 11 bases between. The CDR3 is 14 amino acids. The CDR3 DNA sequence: TGTGCCTGGAGTGTACCCGGGGGATACACTGAAGCTTTCTTT. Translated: CAWSVPGGYTEAFF.

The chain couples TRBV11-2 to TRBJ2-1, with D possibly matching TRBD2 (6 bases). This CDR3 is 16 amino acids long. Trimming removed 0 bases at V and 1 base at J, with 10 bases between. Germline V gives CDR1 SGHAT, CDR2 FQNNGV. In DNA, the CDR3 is TGTGCCAGCAGCTTAGAGGGACTGTCGTCCTACAATGAGCAGTTCTTC. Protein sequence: CASSLEGLSSYNEQFF.

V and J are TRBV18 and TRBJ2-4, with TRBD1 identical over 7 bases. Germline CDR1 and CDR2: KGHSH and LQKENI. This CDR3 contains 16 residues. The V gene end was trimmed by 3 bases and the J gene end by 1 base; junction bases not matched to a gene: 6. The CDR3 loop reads CASSPVGGLAKNIQYF. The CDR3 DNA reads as TGTGCCAGCTCACCCGTAGGGGGCCTGGCCAAAAACATTCAGTACTTC.